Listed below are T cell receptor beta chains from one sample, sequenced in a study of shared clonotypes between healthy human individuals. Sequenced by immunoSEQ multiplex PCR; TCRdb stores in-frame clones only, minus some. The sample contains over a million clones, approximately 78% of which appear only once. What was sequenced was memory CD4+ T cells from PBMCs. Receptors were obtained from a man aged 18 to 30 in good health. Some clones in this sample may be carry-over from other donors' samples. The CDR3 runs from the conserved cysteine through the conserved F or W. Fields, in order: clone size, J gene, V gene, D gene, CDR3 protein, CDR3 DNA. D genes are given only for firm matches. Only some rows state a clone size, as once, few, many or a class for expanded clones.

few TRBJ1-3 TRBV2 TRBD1 CAGRQGLENTIYF TGTGCCGGCAGACAGGGTCTGGAAAACACCATATATTTT
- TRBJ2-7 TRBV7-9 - CASSLQDLVSYEQYF TGTGCCAGCAGCTTACAGGATTTAGTTTCCTACGAGCAGTACTTC
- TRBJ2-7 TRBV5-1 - CASSLPRTGNLEQYF TGCGCCAGCAGCTTACCTCGGACTGGGAATCTCGAGCAGTACTTC
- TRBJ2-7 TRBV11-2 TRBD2 CASSQGLAGGPYEQYF TGTGCCAGCAGCCAAGGACTAGCGGGAGGGCCATACGAGCAGTACTTC
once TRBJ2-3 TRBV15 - CATSPQLGRGYTDTQYF TGTGCCACCAGTCCACAACTGGGACGGGGATACACAGATACGCAGTATTTT
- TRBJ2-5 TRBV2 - CASSASGETQYF TGTGCCAGCAGCGCGTCGGGGGAGACCCAGTACTTC
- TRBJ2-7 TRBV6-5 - CASRWGPFYEQYF TGTGCCAGCAGGTGGGGACCGTTCTACGAGCAGTACTTC
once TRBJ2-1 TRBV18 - CASSPEFRDEQFF TGTGCCAGCTCACCGGAGTTTAGGGATGAGCAGTTCTTC
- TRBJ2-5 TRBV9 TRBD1 CASSARDREVETQYF TGTGCCAGCAGCGCGAGGGACAGGGAGGTGGAGACCCAGTACTTC
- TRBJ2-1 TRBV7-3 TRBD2 CASSLTSSEQFF TGTGCCAGCAGCTTGACTAGCTCTGAGCAGTTCTTC
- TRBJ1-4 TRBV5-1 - CASSPTGMTNEKLFF TGCGCCAGCAGCCCTACAGGGATGACTAATGAAAAACTGTTTTTT
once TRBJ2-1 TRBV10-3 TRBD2 CALSSLAGGEQFF TGTGCCCTAAGCAGCCTAGCGGGAGGTGAGCAGTTCTTC
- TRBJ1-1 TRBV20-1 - CSARKNTEAFF TGCAGTGCAAGGAAGAACACTGAAGCTTTCTTT
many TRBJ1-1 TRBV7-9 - CASSLYTLLPNTEAFF TGTGCCAGCAGCCTTTACACTTTGCTGCCGAACACTGAAGCTTTCTTT
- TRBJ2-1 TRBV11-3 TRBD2 CASSYTSGRPHEQFF TGTGCCAGCAGCTATACTAGCGGGAGGCCCCATGAGCAGTTCTTC
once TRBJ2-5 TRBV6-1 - CASSASETQYF TGTGCCAGCAGTGCGTCAGAGACCCAGTACTTC
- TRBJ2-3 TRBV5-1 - CASSPLSATRTDTQYF TGCGCCAGCAGCCCCTTGTCGGCTACACGCACAGATACGCAGTATTTT
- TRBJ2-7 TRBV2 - CASSDGGEQYF TGTGCCAGCAGTGATGGGGGCGAGCAGTACTTC
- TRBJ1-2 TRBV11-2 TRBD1 CASSLDGGQGAGYTF TGTGCCAGCAGCTTAGATGGGGGACAGGGGGCTGGCTACACCTTC
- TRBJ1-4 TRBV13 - CASRGDREKLFF TGTGCCAGCAGAGGGGACCGGGAAAAACTGTTTTTT
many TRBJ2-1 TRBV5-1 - CASQRGSGSYNEQFF TGCGCCAGCCAGAGGGGCTCAGGGTCCTACAATGAGCAGTTCTTC
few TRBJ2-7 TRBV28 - CASRGPSSYEQYF TGTGCCAGCAGGGGCCCTAGCTCCTACGAGCAGTACTTC
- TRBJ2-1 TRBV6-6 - CASRSEELDNEQFF TGTGCCAGCAGGTCGGAGGAACTGGACAATGAGCAGTTCTTC
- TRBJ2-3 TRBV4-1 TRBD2 CASSQGGRTSGITDTQYF TGCGCCAGCAGCCAAGGCGGACGGACTAGCGGGATCACAGATACGCAGTATTTT
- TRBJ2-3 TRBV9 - CASSVVGDTQYF TGTGCCAGCAGCGTAGTGGGAGATACGCAGTATTTT
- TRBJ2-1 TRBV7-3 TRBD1 CASSLGDRAVNEQFF TGTGCCAGCAGCTTAGGGGACAGGGCAGTCAATGAGCAGTTCTTC
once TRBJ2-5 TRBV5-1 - CASSPQPGGETQYF TGCGCCAGCAGCCCACAGCCGGGCGGAGAGACCCAGTACTTC
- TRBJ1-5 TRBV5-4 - CATARGRGNDQPQHF TGTGCCACCGCGCGGGGGCGAGGTAACGATCAGCCCCAGCATTTT
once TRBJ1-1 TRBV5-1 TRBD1 CASREGQGYGTEAFF TGCGCCAGCAGGGAAGGACAGGGTTATGGGACTGAAGCTTTCTTT
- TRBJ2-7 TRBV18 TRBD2 CASSFAGGPGQYF TGTGCCAGCTCATTCGCGGGAGGCCCAGGGCAGTACTTC
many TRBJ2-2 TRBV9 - CASSVEGGRTGELFF TGTGCCAGCAGCGTAGAGGGTGGTCGGACCGGGGAGCTGTTTTTT
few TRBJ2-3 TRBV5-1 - CASSPGSPDTQYF TGCGCCAGCAGTCCTGGATCGCCGGATACGCAGTATTTT
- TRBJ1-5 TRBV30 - CAWSHGGGQPQHF TGTGCCTGGAGTCACGGGGGCGGCCAGCCCCAGCATTTT
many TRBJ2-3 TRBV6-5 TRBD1 CASRSGQAITDTQYF TGTGCCAGCAGGTCAGGACAGGCCATCACAGATACGCAGTATTTT
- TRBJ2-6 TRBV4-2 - CASSLELQGPILTF TGTGCCAGCAGCCTAGAATTACAGGGTCCTATCCTGACTTTC
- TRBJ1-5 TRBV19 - CASSIVAGSSSNQPQHF TGTGCCAGTAGTATAGTTGCGGGGTCTTCGAGCAATCAGCCCCAGCATTTT
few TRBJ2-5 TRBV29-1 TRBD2 CSVRGLVAGVGETQYF TGCAGCGTCCGGGGTCTGGTAGCGGGAGTGGGGGAGACCCAGTACTTC
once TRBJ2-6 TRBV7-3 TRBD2 CASGSGTGANVLTF TGTGCCAGTGGAAGCGGGACGGGGGCCAACGTCCTGACTTTC
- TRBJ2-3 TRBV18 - CASSPGLQAARTSPTDTQYF TGTGCCAGCTCACCGGGTCTCCAGGCGGCTCGTACGAGCCCCACAGATACGCAGTATTTT
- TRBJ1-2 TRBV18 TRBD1 CASSRDPGQGLDGYTF TGTGCCAGCTCACGTGATCCGGGACAGGGGTTGGATGGCTACACCTTC
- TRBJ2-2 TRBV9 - CASNRKGDTGELFF TGTGCCAGCAATCGCAAGGGGGACACCGGGGAGCTGTTTTTT
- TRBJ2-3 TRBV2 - CASSEIPTTDTQYF TGTGCCAGCAGTGAGATTCCCACCACAGATACGCAGTATTTT
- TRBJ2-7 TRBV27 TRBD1 CASSIRTGRYEQYF TGTGCCAGCAGTATCCGGACAGGGAGGTACGAGCAGTACTTC
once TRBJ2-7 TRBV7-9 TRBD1 CASSFYTTGPHEQYF TGTGCCAGCAGCTTCTACACGACAGGGCCCCACGAGCAGTACTTC
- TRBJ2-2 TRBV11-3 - CASSPGQNTGELFF TGTGCCAGCAGCCCTGGACAGAACACCGGGGAGCTGTTTTTT
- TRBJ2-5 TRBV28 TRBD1 CASREGQGEWETQYF TGTGCCAGCAGGGAGGGACAGGGGGAGTGGGAGACCCAGTACTTC
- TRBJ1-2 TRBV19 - CASSIARGPNYGYTF TGTGCCAGTAGCATAGCGAGAGGCCCCAACTATGGCTACACCTTC
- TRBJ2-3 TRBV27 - CASSPYGSPGTDTQYF TGTGCCAGCAGTCCCTACGGGTCACCCGGCACAGATACGCAGTATTTT
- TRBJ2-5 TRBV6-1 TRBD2 CASRRLAGVETQYF TGTGCCAGCAGGCGACTAGCGGGAGTTGAGACCCAGTACTTC
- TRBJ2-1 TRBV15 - CATSPVAGYYNEQFF TGTGCCACCAGCCCGGTGGCAGGTTACTACAATGAGCAGTTCTTC
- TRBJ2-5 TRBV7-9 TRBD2 CASSLGSGGVQETQYF TGTGCCAGCAGCTTAGGCTCGGGAGGGGTACAAGAGACCCAGTACTTC
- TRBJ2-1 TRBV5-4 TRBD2 CASSFRLAGENEQFF TGTGCCAGCAGCTTTCGACTAGCGGGAGAGAATGAGCAGTTCTTC
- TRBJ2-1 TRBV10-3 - CAISEGLALEYNEQFF TGTGCCATCAGTGAAGGGCTAGCCCTGGAGTACAATGAGCAGTTCTTC
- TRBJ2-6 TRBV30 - CAWTWGLGANVLTF TGTGCCTGGACTTGGGGGCTTGGGGCCAACGTCCTGACTTTC
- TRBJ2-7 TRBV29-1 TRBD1 CSVKGQHSSYEQYF TGCAGCGTAAAGGGACAGCACAGCTCCTACGAGCAGTACTTC